The 21 T cell receptor beta chains listed next were all sequenced from one sample in a study of vaccination and CD4 T cells after COVID-19. Time point defined: late sampling 161 to 241 days after vaccination in three convalescent patients. The treatment denotes: approximately 9-day PBMC culture with coronavirus spike peptide pools or control peptides (ViraFEST assay). Their antigens are not known. Cultured CD4+ T-cell DNA underwent Oncomine TCR Beta short-read sequencing. MiXCR, run by TCRdb on the PCR reads, gives a single entry per CDR3 protein. The sample consists of approximately 17,000 distinct CDR3 sequences, approximately 56% of them appearing once. The sample in question was CD4+ T cells from blood, cultured in vitro, obtained about 7 months after SARS-CoV-2 vaccination. Receptors were obtained from a human donor who had recovered from COVID-19.

The chain links TRBV7-8 to TRBJ1-1; weak D call: TRBD1 (5 bases). The CDR3 consists of 15 residues. The V gene lost 1 base and the J gene lost 5 bases, with 14 bases spanning the gap. Germline-derived CDR1 and CDR2 are SGHVS and FQNEAQ. CDR3 loop: CASSLEQGPVTEAFF. The CDR3 DNA follows: TGTGCCAGCAGCTTAGAGCAGGGCCCTGTTACTGAAGCTTTCTTT.

This clonotype was seen a handful of times. This chain connects TRBV20-1 to TRBJ2-5, with TRBD1 as a possible D gene (6 bases). CDR3 length equals 12 residues. Germline values: CDR1 DFQATT, CDR2 SNEGSKA (reference sequence). Trimming took 6 bases from V and 2 from J, leaving 10 bases between them. CDR3 in DNA: TGCAGTGCCCCGGACAGTCAAGAGACCCAGTACTTC. It translates to CSAPDSQETQYF.

This clonotype was seen only a few times. This sequence joins TRBV6-2 or TRBV6-3 and TRBJ2-2; D remains unclear. The germline V and J ends were trimmed by 5 bases and 6 bases, with 10 bases remaining between them. Germline CDR1 MNHEY, CDR2 SVGEGT. The CDR3 runs to 13 residues. The CDR3 coding sequence is TGTGCCAGCAGTCCACGTCAGGCCGGGGAGCTGTTTTTT. Protein sequence: CASSPRQAGELFF.

The genes are TRBV20-1 and TRBJ2-1; 8 bases are shared with TRBD2. CDR3 length: 16 amino acids. Germline V lookup: CDR1 DFQATT, CDR2 SNEGSKA (reference sequence). Germline trimming cut 1 base from V and 4 bases from J; bases unmatched to any gene: 9. The DNA for the CDR3 is TGCAGTGCTAGAGGCGCGGGGGGACAAGTATACAATGAGCAGTTCTTC. Translated, it gives CSARGAGGQVYNEQFF.

The gene calls are TRBV19 and TRBJ1-1; D is unclear. The CDR3 is 11 residues long. V lost 4 bases, J lost 5 bases, and 5 bases lay in between. The germline V gene encodes CDR1 LNHDA and CDR2 SQIVND (reference sequence). The CDR3 DNA follows: TGTGCCAGTAGTAGGTTAACTGAAGCTTTCTTT. It translates to CASSRLTEAFF.

Regarding this clonotype: The junction departs from germline at one end; a sequencing error may be responsible. The rearrangement links TRBV10-3 to TRBJ1-6; D is unclear. Germline V gene data show CDR1 as ENHRY and CDR2 as SYGVKD. The CDR3 has 15 residues. This chain's CDR3 is CASSELRASVRYLHF. The CDR3 coding sequence is TGTGCCAGCAGTGAACTTCGGGCGTCAGTCCGTTACCTCCACTTT.

The CDR3 region has the DNA TGTGCCAGCAGCCCCAATGGCAGGTTCTTAGAGACCCAGTACTTC. Translation gives CASSPNGRFLETQYF. The gene calls are TRBV7-9 and TRBJ2-5; D uncertain. V lost 5 bases and J 4 bases, leaving 17 bases between the germline ends. CDR1 and CDR2 from the germline V gene are SEHNR and FQNEAQ (reference sequence). This CDR3 contains 15 residues.

The chain joins TRBV19 to TRBJ1-6, with D possibly matching TRBD1 (5 bases). Trimming removed 7 bases at V and 2 bases at J, with 15 bases between. Germline lookup yields CDR1 LNHDA and CDR2 SQIVND (reference sequence). The CDR3 runs to 16 residues. CDR3 residues: CASTEGLTAYNSPLHF. As DNA, the CDR3 is TGTGCCAGTACCGAGGGACTGACAGCCTATAATTCACCCCTCCACTTT.

The chain joins TRBV20-1 to TRBJ1-2; the D gene is possibly TRBD1 (6 bases). The V and J ends lost 2 bases and 5 bases respectively, with 9 bases between them. From germline, CDR1 is DFQATT and CDR2 SNEGSKA (reference sequence). This CDR3 is built from 12 residues. Here the CDR3 reads CSARNRDYGYTF. CDR3 DNA sequence: TGCAGTGCTAGAAACAGGGATTATGGCTACACCTTC.

The chain uses TRBV7-3 and TRBJ1-6, with 7 bases that match TRBD1. Germline values: CDR1 SGHTA, CDR2 FQGTGA. The V and J ends lost 4 bases and 9 bases, in that order; junction bases with no gene match: 3. CDR3 length equals 13 residues. CDR3 protein: CASSSDRVSPLHF. In DNA, the CDR3 is TGTGCCAGCAGCTCCGACAGGGTTTCACCCCTCCACTTT.

This chain uses TRBV7-2 with TRBJ2-5; no clear D. V dropped 5 bases and J dropped 2 bases, with 9 bases sitting between them. CDR1 is SGHTA and CDR2 is FQGNSA in the germline V gene. The CDR3 has 13 residues. CDR3 in amino acids: CASSLSNQETQYF. The DNA of the CDR3 is TGTGCCAGCAGCCTAAGCAATCAAGAGACCCAGTACTTC.

The chain carries TRBV29-1 and TRBJ2-3; 8 nucleotides align to TRBD1. J gave up 1 base and V 7 bases, and 1 base lay outside the gene matches. The germline CDR1 and CDR2 sequences are SQVTM and ANQGSEA. The CDR3 loop spans 12 amino acids. In nucleotides, the CDR3 is TGCAGCGCGGGACAGGGCACAGATACGCAGTATTTT. It encodes CSAGQGTDTQYF.

The genes are TRBV11-3 and TRBJ2-1; perhaps TRBD2 as D (7 bases). The V end lost 3 bases, the J end lost 8 bases, and 14 bases lay between the germline ends. The germline V gene has CDR1 SGHNT and CDR2 YENEEA. The CDR3 has 14 residues. The CDR3 is CASSLGGQVDEQFF. CDR3 in DNA: TGTGCCAGCAGCTTGGGGGGGCAGGTTGATGAGCAGTTCTTC.

The CDR3 nucleotides read TGTGCCAGCAGTAGAGCTGGGGCCAACGTCCTGACTTTC. This gives the protein CASSRAGANVLTF. The chain links TRBV6-1 to TRBJ2-6; D remains unclear. V lost 5 bases, J lost 2 bases, and 4 bases lay in between. CDR1 MNHNS and CDR2 SASEGT come from the germline V gene. This CDR3 region has 13 residues.

The chain employs TRBV4-3 and TRBJ2-5, with D possibly being TRBD2 (6 bases). Between the trimmed V and J ends, which lost 7 bases and 5 bases, there was a span of 17 bases. Per the germline V gene, CDR1 is LGHNA and CDR2 is YSLEER. CDR3 size: 14 residues. The CDR3 here is CASNQEWGEETQYF. In nucleotides, the CDR3 is TGCGCCAGCAACCAGGAGTGGGGGGAGGAGACCCAGTACTTC.

This rearrangement joins TRBV10-1 to TRBJ1-2, with no clear D. The ends were cut back, 7 bases at V and 8 bases at J, with 17 bases in the middle. Germline V gene sequence: CDR1 WNHNN, CDR2 SYGVQD (reference sequence). The CDR3 is 13 amino acids. In nucleotides, the CDR3 is TGCGCCAGCACCCACCGGGCCCTCGGGGGCTACACCTTC. Encoded protein: CASTHRALGGYTF.

The chain combines TRBV24-1 with TRBJ1-5, with TRBD1 as a possible D gene (6 bases). The CDR3 runs 17 residues. Germline V gene data show CDR1 as KGHDR and CDR2 as SFDVKD. Trimming shortened V by 3 bases and J by 4 bases, and 18 bases separated the two germline ends. The CDR3 DNA reads as TGTGCCACCAGTGATGGGGGGATAGGGGGAAGGAATCAGCCCCAGCATTTT. Amino acids: CATSDGGIGGRNQPQHF.

Turning to this clonotype: The conserved phenylalanine or tryptophan normally closing the CDR3 is absent here, so this likely arose from a read error. This chain connects TRBV27 to TRBJ2-1; D is undetermined. The V gene's germline CDR1 is MNHEY and CDR2 SMNVEV (reference sequence). V was trimmed by 5 bases and J by 10 bases, leaving 12 bases between them. The CDR3 is 12 residues long. CDR3 DNA: TGTGCCAGCAGTAGAGTTGGCGGAGAGCAGTTCCTC. Protein sequence: CASSRVGGEQFL.

The chain uses TRBV7-9 and TRBJ1-1; 11 bases are shared with TRBD1. The CDR3 sequence is 14 residues long. Trimming removed 3 bases from V and 7 bases from J; junction bases left unmatched: 4. Germline CDR1 SEHNR, CDR2 FQNEAQ (reference sequence). CDR3 region: CASSFGGQGVEAFF. DNA for the CDR3: TGTGCCAGCAGCTTCGGGGGACAGGGGGTTGAAGCTTTCTTT.

The chain uses TRBV15 and TRBJ1-1; no reliable D call. V lost 5 bases to trimming and J lost 5 bases, with 12 bases between them. Looked up from germline, CDR1 is LNHNV and CDR2 is YYDKDF (reference sequence). The length of the CDR3 is 13 residues. CDR3 DNA: TGTGCCACCAGCGGGCAGCGCTGGACTGAAGCTTTCTTT. This translates into CATSGQRWTEAFF.

The CDR3 DNA is TGTGCCAGCAGCCAGTGGACAGGGGCCACAGATACGCAGTATTTT. This gives the protein CASSQWTGATDTQYF. The genes are TRBV7-9 and TRBJ2-3, with TRBD1 matching over 9 bases. The CDR3 contains 15 residues. The junction had 5 bases not matched to a gene; V was cut back by 5 bases and J by 2 bases. Per the germline V gene, CDR1 is SEHNR and CDR2 is FQNEAQ (reference sequence). Filled out from reference TRBV7-9 and TRBJ2-3, the complete variable domain reads DTGVSQNPRHKITKRGQNVTFRCDPISEHNRLYWYRQTLGQGPEFLTYFQNEAQLEKSRLLSDRFSAERPKGSFSTLEIQRTEQGDSAMYLCASSQWTGATDTQYFGPGTRLTVL.